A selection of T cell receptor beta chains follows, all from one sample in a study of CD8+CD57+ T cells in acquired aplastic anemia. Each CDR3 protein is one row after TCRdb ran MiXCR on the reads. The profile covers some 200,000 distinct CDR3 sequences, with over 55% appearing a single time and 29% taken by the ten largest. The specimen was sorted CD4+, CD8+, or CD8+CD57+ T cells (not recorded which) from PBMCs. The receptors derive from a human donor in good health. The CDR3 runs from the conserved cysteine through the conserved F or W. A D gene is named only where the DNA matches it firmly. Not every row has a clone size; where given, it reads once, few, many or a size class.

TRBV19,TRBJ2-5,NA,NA,TGTGCCACCTCGACAGTTCAAGAGACCCAGTACTTC,CATSTVQETQYF
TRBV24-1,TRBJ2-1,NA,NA,TGTGCCACGGGGGGGCCATACTCCTACAATGAGCAGTTCTTC,CATGGPYSYNEQFF
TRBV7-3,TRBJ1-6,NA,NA,TGTGCCAGCAGCTTAACGGCAGGGAATTCACCCCTCCACTTT,CASSLTAGNSPLHF
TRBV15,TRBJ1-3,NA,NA,TGTGCCACGGCTCCCTTGCTCGGGTCTGGAAACACCATATATTTT,CATAPLLGSGNTIYF
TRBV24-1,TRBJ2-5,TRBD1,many,TGTGCCACCAGCCACCAGAACAGGGGCCAAGAGACCCAGTACTTC,CATSHQNRGQETQYF
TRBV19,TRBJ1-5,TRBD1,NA,TGTGCCAGTAGTACAGGGGGTGGGCCCCAGCATTTT,CASSTGGGPQHF
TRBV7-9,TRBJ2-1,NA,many,TGTGCCAGCAGCTCAGGGGCACGCCAGTTCTTC,CASSSGARQFF
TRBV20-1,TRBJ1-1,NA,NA,TGCAGTGCTAGAATGGCTAAATCGGGCACTGAAGCTTTCTTT,CSARMAKSGTEAFF
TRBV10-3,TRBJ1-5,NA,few,TGTGCCATCAGTGAGTCTCCAGGGACTCAGCCCCAGCATTTT,CAISESPGTQPQHF
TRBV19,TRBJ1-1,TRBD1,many,TGTGCCAGTGGGGCAGGGGGAGGCACTGAAGCTTTCTTT,CASGAGGGTEAFF
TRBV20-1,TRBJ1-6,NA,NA,TGCAGTGCTGGCATGGGGGGTGGCTCCTATAATTCACCCCTCCACTTT,CSAGMGGGSYNSPLHF
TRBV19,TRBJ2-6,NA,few,TGTGCCAGTAGTAGGACTGGGGCCAACGTCCTGACTTTC,CASSRTGANVLTF
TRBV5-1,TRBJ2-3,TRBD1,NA,TGCGCCAGCAGCTTAGAGGGGGCGGCAGATACGCAGTATTTT,CASSLEGAADTQYF
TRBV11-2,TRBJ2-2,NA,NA,TGTGCCAGCAGCTTAGATTTAGGGGGAGGGACGAACACCGGGGAGCTGTTTTTT,CASSLDLGGGTNTGELFF
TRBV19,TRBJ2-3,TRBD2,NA,TGTGCCAGCGCCGGGACTAGCGATACAGATACGCAGTATTTT,CASAGTSDTDTQYF
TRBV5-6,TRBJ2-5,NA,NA,TGTGCCAGCAGCCTTGGGGCTATTGGAGAGACCCAGTACTTC,CASSLGAIGETQYF
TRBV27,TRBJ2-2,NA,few,TGTGCCAGCAGTTGGACCGGGGACACCGGGGAGCTGTTTTTT,CASSWTGDTGELFF
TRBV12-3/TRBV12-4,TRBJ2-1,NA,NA,TGTGCCAGCAGTAATAGCGGAAAGTCCTACAATGAGCAGTTCTTC,CASSNSGKSYNEQFF
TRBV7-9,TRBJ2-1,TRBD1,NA,TGTGCCAGCAGCTTAGTCCCCGGGACAGGCATCCCTGAGCAGTTCTTC,CASSLVPGTGIPEQFF
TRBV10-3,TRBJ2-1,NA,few,TGTGCCTCACACGGAGGGCAGAGCTCCTACAATGAGCAGTTCTTC,CASHGGQSSYNEQFF
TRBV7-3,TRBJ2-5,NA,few,TGTGCCAGCAGCTTAGATCCAGTCAGAGAGACCCAGTACTTC,CASSLDPVRETQYF
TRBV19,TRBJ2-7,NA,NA,TGTGCCAGTAGTATGGCTAGCTGGGGCCAGCACGAGCAGTACTTC,CASSMASWGQHEQYF